What follows are 26 T cell receptor beta chains derived from one specimen sequenced in a study of vaccination and CD4 T cells after COVID-19. Antigen specificity for these receptors is unknown. Treatment here: roughly 10-day PBMC culture with coronavirus spike peptide pools or control peptides (ViraFEST assay). Researchers used the Oncomine TCR Beta short-read assay to sequence DNA from cultured CD4+ T cells. TCRdb called the PCR reads again in MiXCR, with one record for every CDR3 protein. The top ten clones hold around 6.5% of a sample with about 19,000 distinct CDR3 sequences, roughly 43% of them seen once. The input for sequencing was CD4+ T cells from blood, cultured in vitro, taken before SARS-CoV-2 vaccination. The receptor set was obtained from a human donor who had recovered from COVID-19.

The chain joins TRBV5-8 to TRBJ2-3, with 7 bases identical to TRBD2. This CDR3 has 17 residues. Germline V gene lookup returns CDR1 SGHTS and CDR2 YDEGEE. After removal of 1 base from V and 3 bases from J, the junction contained 11 bases not matched to a gene. The CDR3 DNA reads as TGTGCCAGCAGCTTGCCCGGGAGGAGAGCTTTGACAGATACGCAGTATTTT. This gives the protein CASSLPGRRALTDTQYF.

The chain carries TRBV18 and TRBJ1-5, with D perhaps TRBD1 (5 bases). V lost 6 bases, J lost 2 bases, and 14 bases lay in between. The CDR3 is 15 residues long. In germline, CDR1 is KGHSH, CDR2 LQKENI. The CDR3 DNA sequence: TGTGCCAGCTCCCGTTCGGGGGAGGGCAATCAGCCCCAGCATTTT. Translating it yields CASSRSGEGNQPQHF.

The chain joins TRBV12-3 or TRBV12-4 to TRBJ1-1, with D perhaps matching TRBD1 (5 bases). There are 16 residues in the CDR3. V shed 6 bases and J shed 2 bases, with 19 bases lying between them. The CDR3, as DNA: TGTGCCAGCAGGCCAAGGGGCGGAGCGAGAAACACTGAAGCTTTCTTT. Translating it yields CASRPRGGARNTEAFF.

This clonotype is medium-sized. This chain joins TRBV6-1 and TRBJ1-2; D is uncertain. CDR1 is MNHNS, CDR2 SASEGT, per germline. CDR3 size: 13 residues. V lost 5 bases and J 6 bases, leaving 13 bases between the germline ends. CDR3: CASSRGLEDGYTF. For the CDR3, the DNA is TGTGCCAGCAGTCGAGGACTTGAGGATGGCTACACCTTC.

This clonotype came up a few times. The rearrangement uses TRBV7-2 and TRBJ1-2; 7 nucleotides line up with TRBD1. Germline CDR1 reads SGHTA; CDR2 reads FQGNSA. Trimming removed 3 bases from V and 6 bases from J; junction bases left unmatched: 4. The CDR3 is made up of 13 amino acids. The chain's CDR3 is CASSFDRDDGYTF. CDR3 DNA sequence: TGTGCCAGCAGCTTTGACAGGGATGATGGCTACACCTTC.

For the CDR3, the DNA is TGTGCCAGCAGTTACGTCGGTAATCAGCCCCAGCATTTT. Residues: CASSYVGNQPQHF. This chain links TRBV6-2 or TRBV6-3 with TRBJ1-5; no reliable D call. CDR3 length: 13 residues. V shed 2 bases and J shed 4 bases, with 6 bases lying between them. Germline loops: CDR1 MNHEY, CDR2 SVGEGT.

Only a few counts were recorded for this clonotype. The chain joins TRBV7-2 to TRBJ1-5, with D unclear. V gave up 5 bases and J gave up 0 bases, with 23 bases separating them. The CDR3 extends over 19 amino acids. CDR1 and CDR2 (germline): SGHTA, FQGNSA. CDR3 bases: TGTGCCAGCAGCCCGCGCGCTTTGTCGGGCCTCTATAGCAATCAGCCCCAGCATTTT. Its translation is CASSPRALSGLYSNQPQHF. The full variable domain, with the rest looked up from reference TRBV7-2 and TRBJ1-5, is GAGVSQSPSNKVTEKGKDVELRCDPISGHTALYWYRQSLGQGLEFLIYFQGNSAPDKSGLPSDRFSAERTGGSVSTLTIQRTQQEDSAVYLCASSPRALSGLYSNQPQHFGDGTRLSIL.

DNA for the CDR3: TGTGCCAGCAGCTTGGACAGTAGTTATGGCTACACCTTC. This translates into CASSLDSSYGYTF. J is TRBJ1-2 and V is TRBV5-4, with D unresolved. The CDR3 length is 13 residues. From germline, CDR1 is SGHNT and CDR2 YYREEE (reference sequence). Trimming pared 0 bases from V and 5 bases from J, leaving 8 bases between.

This clonotype has a handful of counts. The chain has TRBV24-1 and TRBJ2-5, with 9 positions matching TRBD1. V was pared by 3 bases and J by 6 bases, with 7 bases of the junction left unmatched. Germline lookup yields CDR1 KGHDR and CDR2 SFDVKD. This CDR3 is 15 amino acids long. CDR3 in DNA: TGTGCCACCAGTGATGGGGGACAGGGTGTCAAGACCCAGTACTTC. It translates to CATSDGGQGVKTQYF.

The chain joins TRBV19 to TRBJ2-1; D is perhaps TRBD2 (5 bases). This CDR3 contains 13 residues. From germline, CDR1 is LNHDA and CDR2 SQIVND (reference sequence). Trimming took off 7 bases at V and 6 bases at J, with 13 bases between the two ends. The CDR3, as DNA: TGTGCCAGTAACCATCGGGGTGGCAATGAGCAGTTCTTC. Its protein product is CASNHRGGNEQFF.

The V and J genes are TRBV11-3 and TRBJ1-1; D is ambiguous. V lost 5 bases, J lost 1 base, and 14 bases lay in between. Germline V gene sequence: CDR1 SGHNT, CDR2 YENEEA. CDR3 length: 15 residues. The CDR3 region has the DNA TGTGCCAGCAGCCTTCCGTTCGCGAAGAACACTGAAGCTTTCTTT. Translated: CASSLPFAKNTEAFF.

This chain links TRBV28 with TRBJ1-2; no clear D. The V end lost 2 bases, the J end lost 4 bases, and 17 bases lay between the germline ends. CDR1 is MDHEN and CDR2 is SYDVKM in the germline V gene. This CDR3 comprises 16 residues. The CDR3 sequence: CASSLAAGYHSYGYTF. The CDR3 DNA is TGTGCCAGCAGTTTAGCCGCAGGTTATCACAGCTATGGCTACACCTTC.

The chain is built from TRBV7-8 and TRBJ1-1, with D tentatively TRBD1 (6 bases). Germline CDR1 and CDR2: SGHVS and FQNEAQ. Trimming removed 5 bases from V and 0 bases from J, with 10 bases in between. The length of the CDR3 is 14 residues. This chain's CDR3 is CASSARTVNTEAFF. The CDR3 DNA is TGTGCCAGCAGCGCCCGGACAGTGAACACTGAAGCTTTCTTT. Combining the CDR3 with reference TRBV7-8 and TRBJ1-1 gives the whole variable domain GAGVSQSPRYKVAKRGQDVALRCDPISGHVSLFWYQQALGQGPEFLTYFQNEAQLDKSGLPSDRFFAERPEGSVSTLKIQRTQQEDSAVYLCASSARTVNTEAFFGQGTRLTVV.

There are a few counts of this clonotype. V and J are TRBV25-1 and TRBJ2-6; TRBD2 matches at 9 bases. J gave up 8 bases and V 6 bases, and 2 bases lay outside the gene matches. The CDR3 is 13 amino acids. Germline lookup yields CDR1 MGHDK and CDR2 SYGVNS. The CDR3 coding sequence is TGTGCCAGCAGGCGGGGGGGAACCAACGTCCTGACTTTC. Translation gives CASRRGGTNVLTF. The full variable domain, rest sourced from reference TRBV25-1 and TRBJ2-6, is EADIYQTPRYLVIGTGKKITLECSQTMGHDKMYWYQQDPGMELHLIHYSYGVNSTEKGDLSSESTVSRIRTEHFPLTLESARPSHTSQYLCASRRGGTNVLTFGAGSRLTVL.

The chain couples TRBV6-5 to TRBJ2-7, with D unclear. CDR3 length: 14 residues. CDR1 MNHEY and CDR2 SVGAGI come from the germline V gene. Trimming pared 0 bases from V and 3 bases from J, leaving 9 bases between. Here the CDR3 DNA reads TGTGCCAGCAGTTACTCAGCTGAAAGCTACGAGCAGTACTTC. As protein: CASSYSAESYEQYF.

The V call is TRBV7-3, the J call TRBJ2-7; TRBD1 matches 7 bases. V was pared by 5 bases and J by 2 bases, with 6 bases of the junction left unmatched. The CDR3 has 14 amino acids. Per germline, CDR1 SGHTA and CDR2 FQGTGA. CDR3 in amino acids: CASSRDSGTYEQYF. The CDR3 DNA reads TGTGCCAGCAGCCGGGACAGTGGTACCTACGAGCAGTACTTC.

The chain combines TRBV19 with TRBJ2-5; 8 bases fit TRBD2. The CDR3 length is 15 residues. The V and J ends lost 6 bases and 1 base, in that order; junction bases with no gene match: 7. CDR1 and CDR2 (germline): LNHDA, SQIVND (reference sequence). Here the CDR3 reads CASRGASGLQETQYF. In nucleotides, the CDR3 is TGTGCCAGTAGAGGGGCTAGCGGGCTCCAAGAGACCCAGTACTTC.

V is TRBV11-3 and J is TRBJ1-1, with 9 positions matching TRBD1. In germline, CDR1 is SGHNT, CDR2 YENEEA. V lost 4 bases to trimming and J lost 10 bases; unmatched junction nucleotides: 4. The CDR3 is made up of 12 amino acids. CDR3 residues: CASSYPGQGAFF. CDR3 nucleotides: TGTGCCAGCAGCTACCCGGGACAGGGAGCTTTCTTT. Drawing the rest from reference TRBV11-3 and TRBJ1-1, the complete variable domain is EAGVVQSPRYKIIEKKQPVAFWCNPISGHNTLYWYLQNLGQGPELLIRYENEEAVDDSQLPKDRFSAERLKGVDSTLKIQPAELGDSAVYLCASSYPGQGAFFGQGTRLTVV.

The V gene is TRBV12-3 or TRBV12-4, the J gene TRBJ1-5; TRBD1 aligns across 8 bases. This CDR3 region has 14 residues. J lost 6 bases, V lost 5 bases, and 6 bases had no gene match. CDR3 coding DNA: TGTGCCAGCAGTGTCACAGGGGGAGCTCAGCCCCAGCATTTT. As protein: CASSVTGGAQPQHF.

This clonotype has just a few counts. The rearrangement uses TRBV6-2 or TRBV6-3 and TRBJ1-5; 8 nucleotides align to TRBD1. The CDR3 sequence is 17 residues long. V lost 0 bases to trimming and J lost 6 bases; unmatched junction nucleotides: 10. Germline assignment: CDR1 MNHEY and CDR2 SVGEGT. CDR3 loop: CASSYSRQGLFGQPQHF. In DNA, the CDR3 is TGTGCCAGCAGTTACTCGAGACAGGGGCTGTTCGGTCAGCCCCAGCATTTT.

The V gene is TRBV27, the J gene TRBJ2-7, with 7 bases matching TRBD2. The V gene end was trimmed by 2 bases and the J gene end by 6 bases; junction bases not matched to a gene: 7. Germline V gene data show CDR1 as MNHEY and CDR2 as SMNVEV (reference sequence). The CDR3 totals 14 residues. The CDR3 spells CASSLPGREREQYF. DNA for the CDR3: TGTGCCAGCAGTTTACCGGGGAGGGAGCGCGAGCAGTACTTC.

This clonotype was counted a few times. The chain links TRBV7-2 to TRBJ2-3; TRBD1 matches 8 bases. In germline, CDR1 is SGHTA, CDR2 FQGNSA. The CDR3 consists of 15 residues. Trimming cost V 1 base and J 4 bases; bases outside gene matches: 4. The CDR3 DNA sequence: TGTGCCAGCAGCTTAGGGACAGGGTTTTCAGATACGCAGTATTTT. It specifies CASSLGTGFSDTQYF.

This clonotype was picked up a small number of times. J is TRBJ2-1 and V is TRBV7-2, with D perhaps matching TRBD1 (5 bases). Germline V gene data show CDR1 as SGHTA and CDR2 as FQGNSA. The CDR3 runs to 15 residues. The V gene lost 4 bases and the J gene lost 6 bases, with 16 bases spanning the gap. This CDR3 reads CASSSLRTHANEQFF. The CDR3 nucleotides are TGTGCCAGCAGCTCCTTACGGACACATGCCAATGAGCAGTTCTTC.

The gene calls are TRBV6-5 and TRBJ1-1, with TRBD1 matching 7 bases. Trimming cost V 2 bases and J 1 base; bases outside gene matches: 4. This CDR3 has 15 amino acids. Germline V gene data show CDR1 as MNHEY and CDR2 as SVGAGI. As DNA, the CDR3 is TGTGCCAGCAGTTACGGGAGACAGGGGAACACTGAAGCTTTCTTT. Protein: CASSYGRQGNTEAFF.

This clonotype was seen a handful of times. The chain is built from TRBV20-1 and TRBJ2-5; D is unresolved. Germline V gene lookup returns CDR1 DFQATT and CDR2 SNEGSKA (reference sequence). This CDR3 has 13 residues. V lost 3 bases, J lost 1 base, and 9 bases lay in between. The CDR3 protein is CSARVPVQETQYF. Here the CDR3 DNA reads TGCAGTGCTAGGGTTCCGGTCCAAGAGACCCAGTACTTC.

The V and J genes are TRBV6-2 or TRBV6-3 and TRBJ1-6; 9 positions match TRBD1. This CDR3 is 14 amino acids long. Germline CDR1 and CDR2: MNHEY and SVGEGT. The V gene end was trimmed by 4 bases and the J gene end by 7 bases; junction bases not matched to a gene: 2. The CDR3 reads CASSFDRGNSPLHF. The DNA for the CDR3 is TGTGCCAGCAGTTTCGACAGGGGGAATTCACCCCTCCACTTT.